The next 26 T cell receptor beta chains were all read from a single sample in a study of long-term antiretroviral therapy in people with HIV. Assay version v3.0 of immunoSEQ was used, and it was run at survey level. Using immunoSEQ multiplex PCR, the repertoire was profiled, and TCRdb retains in-frame clones only, with some absent. The data show around 16,000 clones, roughly 90% seen once. The sequenced sample was unsorted PBMCs, obtained 0.7 years before starting antiretroviral therapy. The origin of the receptors is a man in his fifties with HIV.

The CDR3 sequence is CASSLGQGGYNEQFF. The DNA for the CDR3 is TGTGCCAGCAGCTTGGGACAGGGGGGCTACAATGAGCAGTTCTTC. The gene calls are TRBV7-8 and TRBJ2-1; 11 nucleotides line up with TRBD1. CDR1 SGHVS and CDR2 FQNEAQ come from the germline V gene. The CDR3 runs to 15 residues. J gave up 3 bases and V 3 bases, and 1 base lay outside the gene matches.

The chain carries TRBV7-3 and TRBJ2-5; the D is unclear. The V end lost 1 base, the J end lost 5 bases, and 23 bases lay between the germline ends. The CDR3 totals 18 residues. Germline loops: CDR1 SGHTA, CDR2 FQGTGA. The CDR3 region has the DNA TGTGCCAGCAGCTTAATTTGCCTGGCGCGGCGCGGCCGGGAGACCCAGTACTTC. Protein: CASSLICLARRGRETQYF.

The chain combines TRBV19 with TRBJ1-5; D unresolved. The CDR3 has 17 residues. Per germline, CDR1 LNHDA and CDR2 SQIVND (reference sequence). Trimming removed 10 bases from V and 0 bases from J, with 22 bases in between. The CDR3 region is CATPVSNSGNSNQPQHF. Written as DNA, the CDR3 is TGTGCCACCCCCGTTTCGAACTCAGGTAATAGCAATCAGCCCCAGCATTTT.

The J gene is TRBJ2-3, the V gene TRBV5-1; D unresolved. Germline V lookup: CDR1 SGHRS, CDR2 YFSETQ. V lost 5 bases, J lost 2 bases, and 12 bases lay in between. This CDR3 contains 14 residues. For the CDR3, the DNA is TGCGCCAGCAGACCTGACACTTTCACAGATACGCAGTATTTT. This codes for CASRPDTFTDTQYF.

The rearrangement links TRBV7-3 to TRBJ2-5; 10 nucleotides line up with TRBD2. V shed 3 bases and J 2 bases; nucleotides not matched to a gene: 6. The germline CDR1 and CDR2 sequences are SGHTA and FQGTGA. CDR3 length: 16 amino acids. CDR3 bases: TGTGCCAGCAGCTTGGGATCACTAGCGGGGCAAGAGACCCAGTACTTC. Translation gives CASSLGSLAGQETQYF.

J is TRBJ2-5 and V is TRBV6-6; D gene ambiguous. The germline V gene has CDR1 MNHNY and CDR2 SVGAGI (reference sequence). The CDR3 is made up of 11 amino acids. V was clipped by 5 bases and J by 7 bases, with 8 bases between them. The CDR3 nucleotides read TGTGCCAGCAGTCCCATGGTGACCCAGTACTTC. As protein: CASSPMVTQYF.

With regard to this clone: Its ends do not fully match the called genes, so a read error is possible. The chain has TRBV18 and TRBJ1-1, with a weak D call TRBD1 (5 bases). Germline-derived CDR1 and CDR2 are KGHSH and LQKENI. CDR3 length: 13 amino acids. The CDR3 DNA reads TGTGCCAGCTCCCCACAGGAGAACACTGAAGCTTTCTTT. It yields the protein CASSPQENTEAFF. Based on the CDR3 plus reference TRBV18 and TRBJ1-1, the full variable domain is NAGVMQNPRHLVRRRGQEARLRCSPMKGHSHVYWYRQLPEEGLKFMVYLQKENIIDESGMPKERFSAEFPKEGPSILRIQQVVRGDSAAYFCASSPQENTEAFFGQGTRLTVV.

The rearrangement links TRBV20-1 to TRBJ2-7, with TRBD2 matching over 9 bases. The CDR3 contains 11 residues. Germline-derived CDR1 and CDR2 are DFQATT and SNEGSKA (reference sequence). The CDR3 is CSGLAQYEQYF. CDR3 DNA sequence: TGCAGCGGACTAGCGCAGTACGAGCAGTACTTC.

The CDR3 is CASTSPDRGNYGYTF. CDR3 nucleotide sequence: TGTGCCAGCACCTCCCCGGACAGGGGGAACTATGGCTACACCTTC. This chain connects TRBV6-6 to TRBJ1-2, with 10 bases matching TRBD1. Trimming removed 7 bases from V and 2 bases from J; junction bases left unmatched: 7. This CDR3 has 15 amino acids. Germline assignment: CDR1 MNHNY and CDR2 SVGAGI (reference sequence).

This chain connects TRBV6-5 to TRBJ2-7, with TRBD1 matching 8 bases. V lost 5 bases to trimming and J lost 2 bases; unmatched junction nucleotides: 5. Per the germline V gene, CDR1 is MNHEY and CDR2 is SVGAGI. The CDR3 has 14 residues. The CDR3 is CASSPRTGPYEQYF. For the CDR3, the DNA is TGTGCCAGCAGTCCCCGGACAGGGCCCTACGAGCAGTACTTC.

This clone has only a few counts. An end of the junction differs from the germline gene, which may be a read error. The chain joins TRBV7-7 to TRBJ2-3; maybe TRBD1 (7 bases). This CDR3 is built from 15 residues. From germline, CDR1 is SSHAT and CDR2 FNYEAQ (reference sequence). CDR3 sequence: CASSLAAGGGDTQYF. Written as DNA, the CDR3 is TGTGCTAGCAGCTTAGCTGCAGGGGGAGGAGATACGCAGTATTTT.

This clone appeared a few times. This chain links TRBV2 with TRBJ1-5, with 9 bases aligning to TRBD1. Looked up from germline, CDR1 is SNHLY and CDR2 is FYNNEI. The CDR3 runs 16 residues. The junction had 12 bases not matched to a gene; V was cut back by 6 bases and J by 6 bases. CDR3 amino acids: CASSYTTGGSGQPQHF. Written as DNA, the CDR3 is TGTGCCAGCAGCTACACCACAGGGGGCTCCGGTCAGCCCCAGCATTTT. Full variable domain (rest looked up from reference TRBV2 and TRBJ1-5): EPEVTQTPSHQVTQMGQEVILRCVPISNHLYFYWYRQILGQKVEFLVSFYNNEISEKSEIFDDQFSVERPDGSNFTLKIRSTKLEDSAMYFCASSYTTGGSGQPQHFGDGTRLSIL.

This rearrangement joins TRBV30 to TRBJ2-7; D is undetermined. The V and J ends lost 4 bases and 0 bases respectively, with 10 bases between them. Germline V gives CDR1 GTSNPN, CDR2 SVGIG (reference sequence). The CDR3 loop spans 13 amino acids. Written as DNA, the CDR3 is TGTGCCTGGACACCGGGTTTCTCCTACGAGCAGTACTTC. Its protein is CAWTPGFSYEQYF.

The chain carries TRBV14 and TRBJ1-1; 9 positions agree with TRBD1. This CDR3 has 15 residues. V lost 4 bases, J lost 4 bases, and 7 bases stayed unmatched. Per germline, CDR1 SGHDN and CDR2 FVKESK. The CDR3 region has the DNA TGTGCCAGCAGCCTAGTACAGGGGGCGGGCACTGAAGCTTTCTTT. Translated: CASSLVQGAGTEAFF.

This chain joins TRBV28 and TRBJ1-2; D remains ambiguous. Germline assignment: CDR1 MDHEN and CDR2 SYDVKM. V dropped 7 bases and J dropped 1 base, with 16 bases sitting between them. The length of the CDR3 is 15 residues. This chain's CDR3 is CASTPQDGFNYGYTF. CDR3 DNA sequence: TGTGCCAGCACCCCCCAGGACGGATTTAACTATGGCTACACCTTC.

The rearrangement uses TRBV10-3 and TRBJ1-3; TRBD1 matches at 7 bases. CDR3 length: 15 residues. V lost 6 bases to trimming and J lost 3 bases; unmatched junction nucleotides: 8. Germline V CDR1 and CDR2: ENHRY, SYGVKD. The CDR3: CAISTEQGSGNTIYF. In nucleotides, the CDR3 is TGTGCCATCAGCACTGAACAGGGGAGTGGAAACACCATATATTTT.

The genes are TRBV5-1 and TRBJ1-3, with D uncertain. This CDR3 comprises 15 residues. V gave up 0 bases and J gave up 0 bases, with 7 bases separating them. Germline CDR1 reads SGHRS; CDR2 reads YFSETQ. The CDR3 protein is CASSLGQISGNTIYF. The CDR3, as DNA: TGCGCCAGCAGCTTGGGCCAGATCTCTGGAAACACCATATATTTT.

This chain joins TRBV7-3 and TRBJ2-7; 7 bases agree with TRBD1. Trimming cost V 1 base and J 0 bases; bases outside gene matches: 3. The CDR3 is 15 residues long. CDR1 is SGHTA, CDR2 FQGTGA, per germline. CDR3 residues: CASSLRDSPSYEQYF. The DNA of the CDR3 is TGTGCCAGCAGCTTAAGGGACAGCCCCTCCTACGAGCAGTACTTC.

The rearrangement links TRBV5-1 to TRBJ1-4; 7 bases are a match to TRBD1. V lost 4 bases and J lost 7; bases outside the gene matches: 7. Germline assignment: CDR1 SGHRS and CDR2 YFSETQ. This CDR3 spans 14 amino acids. The CDR3 spells CASSEQDRTEKLFF. The CDR3 region has the DNA TGCGCCAGCAGCGAACAGGACAGGACTGAAAAACTGTTTTTT. Full variable domain (outside the CDR3, taken from reference TRBV5-1 and TRBJ1-4): KAGVTQTPRYLIKTRGQQVTLSCSPISGHRSVSWYQQTPGQGLQFLFEYFSETQRNKGNFPGRFSGRQFSNSRSEMNVSTLELGDSALYLCASSEQDRTEKLFFGSGTQLSVL.

In DNA, the CDR3 is TGTGCCAGCTCACCGGAAACAGGGGCGGGAAACACCATATATTTT. Protein: CASSPETGAGNTIYF. The chain links TRBV18 to TRBJ1-3; TRBD1 aligns across 7 bases. Germline-derived CDR1 and CDR2 are KGHSH and LQKENI. Losses at the gene ends were 3 bases for V and 4 bases for J; bases not matched to a gene: 6. This CDR3 is 15 amino acids long.

This rearrangement joins TRBV2 to TRBJ2-5, with a tentative D call TRBD2 (7 bases). Trimming took off 3 bases at V and 5 bases at J, with 16 bases between the two ends. Germline V CDR1 and CDR2: SNHLY, FYNNEI. The CDR3 runs 15 residues. The CDR3 is CASSDRVRGPETQYF. DNA for the CDR3: TGTGCCAGCAGTGATCGAGTGCGGGGGCCGGAGACCCAGTACTTC. The whole variable domain, remainder taken from reference TRBV2 and TRBJ2-5, is EPEVTQTPSHQVTQMGQEVILRCVPISNHLYFYWYRQILGQKVEFLVSFYNNEISEKSEIFDDQFSVERPDGSNFTLKIRSTKLEDSAMYFCASSDRVRGPETQYFGPGTRLLVL.

The rearrangement links TRBV5-1 to TRBJ2-2; the D gene is possibly TRBD1 (6 bases). Trimming left V 4 bases short and J 6 bases short, with 16 bases between. Per germline, CDR1 SGHRS and CDR2 YFSETQ. There are 15 residues in the CDR3. CDR3 coding DNA: TGCGCCAGCAGCCCGGCGGCAGGGGCCCCCGGGGAGCTGTTTTTT. Its protein is CASSPAAGAPGELFF.

The CDR3 protein is CASSQTRDSSYEQYF. CDR3 in DNA: TGCGCCAGCAGCCAAACGCGGGACAGCTCCTACGAGCAGTACTTC. J is TRBJ2-7 and V is TRBV4-3; a possible D gene is TRBD1 (7 bases). V dropped 2 bases and J dropped 0 bases, with 11 bases sitting between them. CDR3 size: 15 residues. The germline gives CDR1 LGHNA, CDR2 YSLEER.

V and J are TRBV6-5 and TRBJ2-1; TRBD2 matches 8 bases. V lost 2 bases, J lost 4 bases, and 4 bases stayed unmatched. CDR3 length: 15 amino acids. Germline values: CDR1 MNHEY, CDR2 SVGAGI. CDR3 DNA sequence: TGTGCCAGCAGTTACGGCCCTAGCGGGTACAATGAGCAGTTCTTC. Encoded protein: CASSYGPSGYNEQFF.

The rearrangement uses TRBV5-1 and TRBJ1-2; 8 positions match TRBD1. The CDR3 is 13 residues long. Germline V gene data show CDR1 as SGHRS and CDR2 as YFSETQ. Unmatched junction bases numbered 6, after V lost 4 bases and J lost 7 bases. CDR3 coding DNA: TGCGCCAGCAGCGATACTGACAGGGGTGGCTACACCTTC. Its translation is CASSDTDRGGYTF.

The chain carries TRBV5-1 and TRBJ2-5; 8 bases map to TRBD1. In germline, CDR1 is SGHRS, CDR2 YFSETQ. The CDR3 has 15 residues. After removal of 2 bases from V and 5 bases from J, the junction contained 8 bases not matched to a gene. The chain's CDR3 is CASSLFSGGGETQYF. As DNA, the CDR3 is TGCGCCAGCAGCTTATTTTCAGGGGGCGGGGAGACCCAGTACTTC.